This T cell receptor (beta chain) was documented in a study of T cell responses to AZD1222 COVID-19 vaccine. The germline gives CDR1 MDHEN, CDR2 SYDVKM. The CDR3 runs to 13 residues. The germline V and J ends were trimmed by 2 bases and 7 bases, with 8 bases remaining between them. Measured with immunoSEQ multiplex PCR; TCRdb has only the in-frame clones, and not every one. The sample has about 120,000 clones; 92% are singletons. The clonotype comes from an adult in good health. The chain is built from TRBV28 and TRBJ2-2, with D tentatively TRBD1 or TRBD2 (5 bases each). The sequencing here drew on peripheral blood, taken on day 0 of AZD1222 vaccination. For the CDR3, the DNA is TGTGCCAGCAGTTTAGGGACCAACGGGGAGCTGTTTTTT. This sequence encodes CASSLGTNGELFF.